This T cell receptor beta chain originates from a study of T-cell reconstitution after alpha-beta-depleted transplantation in children. Unique molecular identifiers featured in how the TCRbeta library was prepared. Each CDR3 protein gets one entry after TCRdb re-called the PCR reads with MiXCR. This table holds more than 550,000 distinct CDR3 sequences, roughly 10% found once. This CDR3 is 16 amino acids long. Unmatched junction bases numbered 6, after V lost 1 base and J lost 7 bases. Germline CDR1 reads MNHNS; CDR2 reads SASEGT. V is TRBV6-1 and J is TRBJ2-2, with 10 bases fitting TRBD1. The starting material was PBMCs from the stem cell graft donor, obtained from the stem cell graft. The clonotype was recovered from a human donor who donated a stem cell graft to a child with acute myeloid leukemia. Here the CDR3 DNA reads TGTGCCAGCAGTGAAGTGGGGACAGGGGTTATCGGGGAGCTGTTTTTT. Encoded protein: CASSEVGTGVIGELFF.